A selection of T cell receptor beta chains follows, all from one sample in a study of chemoradiotherapy in HPV16-positive cancers. Method: immunoSEQ multiplex PCR; TCRdb's copy keeps in-frame clones and lacks some. The sample carries around 10,000 clones, 71% recorded once. The biological material was taken from a patient who underwent chemoradiotherapy. These receptors were obtained from a human donor with HPV-associated anogenital cancer. Each CDR3 is given with its conserved first and last residue. The order of the fields is V gene, CDR3 protein.

v_call: TRBV7-8; cdr3_aa: CASTYGGVSNTEAFF
v_call: TRBV6-4; cdr3_aa: CASSSGMNTEAFF
v_call: TRBV6-1; cdr3_aa: CASSGLSGRGRAGYTF
v_call: TRBV19; cdr3_aa: CASSIKGVGAQHF
v_call: TRBV4-1; cdr3_aa: CASSQGTSRGARHGYTF
v_call: TRBV5-1; cdr3_aa: CASSPGGYNEQFF
v_call: TRBV9; cdr3_aa: CASGRAGGTGELFF
v_call: TRBV6-4; cdr3_aa: CASSTGEGYEQYF
v_call: TRBV15; cdr3_aa: CATSRDGRTNSPLHF
v_call: TRBV5-1; cdr3_aa: CASSLALGQGEAFF
v_call: TRBV7-2; cdr3_aa: CASSSTGVYYEQYF
v_call: TRBV7-9; cdr3_aa: CASSHGGVAETQYF
v_call: TRBV6-1; cdr3_aa: CASSMNTEAFF
v_call: TRBV27; cdr3_aa: CASSLGTSGSAYNEQFF
v_call: TRBV28; cdr3_aa: CASRSLGELFF
v_call: TRBV9; cdr3_aa: CASSVGYQRGSTDTQYF
v_call: TRBV2; cdr3_aa: CASSDREVPTPNYGYTF
v_call: TRBV18; cdr3_aa: CASSPPRGTNTGELFF
v_call: TRBV13; cdr3_aa: CASSPDRGLTDTQYF
v_call: TRBV25-1; cdr3_aa: CASSEWGDPEAFF
v_call: TRBV7-7; cdr3_aa: CASSFQGWAYTEAFF
v_call: TRBV6-1; cdr3_aa: CASSDGNGSGANVLTF
v_call: TRBV7-9; cdr3_aa: CASSHDSNQPQHF
v_call: TRBV30; cdr3_aa: CAWSVLAGGLGEQFF